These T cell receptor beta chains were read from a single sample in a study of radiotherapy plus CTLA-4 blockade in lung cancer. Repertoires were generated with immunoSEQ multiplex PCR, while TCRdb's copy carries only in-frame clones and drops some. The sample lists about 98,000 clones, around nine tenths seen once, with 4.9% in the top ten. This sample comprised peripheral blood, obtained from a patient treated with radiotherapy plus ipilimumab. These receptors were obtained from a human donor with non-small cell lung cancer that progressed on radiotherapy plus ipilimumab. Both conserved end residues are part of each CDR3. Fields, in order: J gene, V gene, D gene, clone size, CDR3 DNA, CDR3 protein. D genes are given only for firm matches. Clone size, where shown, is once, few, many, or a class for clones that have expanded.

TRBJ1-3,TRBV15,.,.,TGTGCCACCAGCAGGGAGGACAGCGGAAACACCATATATTTT,CATSREDSGNTIYF
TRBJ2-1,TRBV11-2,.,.,TGTGCCAGCAGCTCTGCTCGAGGCAGGGAGCAGTTCTTC,CASSSARGREQFF
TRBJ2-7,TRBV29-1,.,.,TGCAGCGTTGTTCTATGGGGGACGGACGGCTACGAGCAGTACTTC,CSVVLWGTDGYEQYF
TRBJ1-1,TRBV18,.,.,TGTGCCAGCTCACCATTAGGCCATCTAGGCACTGAAGCTTTCTTT,CASSPLGHLGTEAFF
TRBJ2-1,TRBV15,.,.,TGTGCCACCAGCAGAGAGGCAGGGTATGAGCAGTTCTTC,CATSREAGYEQFF
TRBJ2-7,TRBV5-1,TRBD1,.,TGCGCCAGCAGCCGAACGGACAGGACCTACGAGCAGTACTTC,CASSRTDRTYEQYF
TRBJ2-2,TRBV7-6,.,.,TGTGCCAGCAGCCCCAGGGTGAACACCGGGGAGCTGTTTTTT,CASSPRVNTGELFF
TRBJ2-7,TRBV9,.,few,TGTGCCAGCAGCGTAGGGGAGGCAGGGTCGGAGTACTTC,CASSVGEAGSEYF
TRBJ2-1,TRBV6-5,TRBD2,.,TGTGCCAGCAGTTACATGGGTAGCGGGAGACGCGATGAGCAGTTCTTC,CASSYMGSGRRDEQFF
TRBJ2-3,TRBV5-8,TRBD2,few,TGTGCCAGCAGCTTGGATCTAGGACTAGCGGCCCGGGGTACAGATACGCAGTATTTT,CASSLDLGLAARGTDTQYF
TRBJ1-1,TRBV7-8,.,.,TGTGCCAGCAGCTTAGGGCGGGGGGTGACTGAAGCTTTCTTT,CASSLGRGVTEAFF
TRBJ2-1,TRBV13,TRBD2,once,TGTGCCAGCAGCTTGACTAGCGGACCTTACAATGAGCAGTTCTTC,CASSLTSGPYNEQFF
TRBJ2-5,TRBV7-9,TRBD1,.,TGTGCCAGCAGCTTGGGACAGGGATCGACCCAGTACTTC,CASSLGQGSTQYF
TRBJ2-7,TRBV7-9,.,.,TGTGCCAGCAGCTCCCGGTATAACTACGAGCAGTACTTC,CASSSRYNYEQYF
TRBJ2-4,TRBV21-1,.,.,TGTGCCAGCAGCAAAGGAGGGGGGGCAACAGCCAAAAACATTCAGTACTTC,CASSKGGGATAKNIQYF
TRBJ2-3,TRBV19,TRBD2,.,TGTGCCAGTAGTTCACTAGCGGGAGGGAACACAGATACGCAGTATTTT,CASSSLAGGNTDTQYF
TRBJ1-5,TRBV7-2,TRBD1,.,TGTGCCAGCAGCCCCCCAGGGGGCCAACAGCCCCAGCATTTT,CASSPPGGQQPQHF
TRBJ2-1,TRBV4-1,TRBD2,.,TGCGCCAGCAGCCATGGAGGACTAGCGGGGACCTACAATGAGCAGTTCTTC,CASSHGGLAGTYNEQFF
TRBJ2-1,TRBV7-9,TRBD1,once,TGTGCCAGCAGCTTCCCCGGGACAGGGGACTTTTCGTATGAGCAGTTCTTC,CASSFPGTGDFSYEQFF
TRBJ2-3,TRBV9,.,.,TGTGCCAGCAGCGTAGTGGGGGGCTTCGATACGCAGTATTTT,CASSVVGGFDTQYF
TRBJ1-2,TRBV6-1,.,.,TGTGCCAGCAGTCGGACAGACCAATCCTATGGCTACACCTTC,CASSRTDQSYGYTF
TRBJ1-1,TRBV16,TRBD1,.,TGTGCCAGCAGCCTGACCCCGGGACAGGGAAGGGATACTGAAGCTTTCTTT,CASSLTPGQGRDTEAFF
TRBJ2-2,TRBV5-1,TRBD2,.,TGCGCCAGCAGCTTGGGTTTAGCGGGATTAGCGAACACCGGGGAGCTGTTTTTT,CASSLGLAGLANTGELFF
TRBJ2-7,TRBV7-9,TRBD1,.,TGTGCCAGCAGTGACAGGGGGCGTAACTACGAGCAGTACTTC,CASSDRGRNYEQYF
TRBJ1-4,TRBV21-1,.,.,TGTGCCAGCAGCAAGGATAAGGGGGTAGTGACGAAGAATGAAAAACTGTTTTTT,CASSKDKGVVTKNEKLFF
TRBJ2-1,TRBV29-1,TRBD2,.,TGCAGCGCCCCGGGGGGACTCGAGCAGTTCTTC,CSAPGGLEQFF
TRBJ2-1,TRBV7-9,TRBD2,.,TGTGCCAGCAGCCGAATAGCGGGAGGGGTCCACAATGAGCAGTTCTTC,CASSRIAGGVHNEQFF
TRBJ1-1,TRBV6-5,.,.,TGTGCCAGCATCCAAACCGGACAGCTGAACACTGAAGCTTTCTTT,CASIQTGQLNTEAFF
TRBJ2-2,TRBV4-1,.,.,TGCGCCAGCAGCCAAGAAAGTTACACCGGGGAGCTGTTTTTT,CASSQESYTGELFF
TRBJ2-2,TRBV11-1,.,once,TGTGCCAGCAGCACTAGCTTGAACACCGGGGAGCTGTTTTTT,CASSTSLNTGELFF
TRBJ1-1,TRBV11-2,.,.,TGTGCCAGCAGCTTTTCGACGAACACTGAAGCTTTCTTT,CASSFSTNTEAFF
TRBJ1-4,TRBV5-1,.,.,TGCGCCAGCAGCGTGGCCGGGGGGGATGAAAAACTGTTTTTT,CASSVAGGDEKLFF
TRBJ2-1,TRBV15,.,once,TGTGCCACCAGCAGTACGAGGGAGAAGCAGTTCTTC,CATSSTREKQFF
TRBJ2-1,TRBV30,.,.,TGTGCCTGGAGGGATTACAATGAGCAGTTCTTC,CAWRDYNEQFF
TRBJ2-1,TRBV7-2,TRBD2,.,TGTGCCAGCAGGAGGACTAGCGGGTCAGGTGAGCAGTTCTTC,CASRRTSGSGEQFF
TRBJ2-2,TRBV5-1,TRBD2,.,TGCGCCAGCAGCTTCTTAGCGGGATTCGGGGAGCTGTTTTTT,CASSFLAGFGELFF
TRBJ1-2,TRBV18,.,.,TGTGCCAGCTCACCAGTCCTCGCTAACTATGGCTACACCTTC,CASSPVLANYGYTF
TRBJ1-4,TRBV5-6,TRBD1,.,TGTGCCAGCAGCTTCCGATGGGACAGGGAAAAACTGTTTTTT,CASSFRWDREKLFF
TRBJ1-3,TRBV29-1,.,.,TGCAGCGTTGCTCAGACGTCTGGAAACACCATATATTTT,CSVAQTSGNTIYF
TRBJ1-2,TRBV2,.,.,TGTGCCAGCAGTCCGGACCGAGTTTATGGCTACACCTTT,CASSPDRVYGYTF
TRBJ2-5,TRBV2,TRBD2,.,TGTGCCAGCAGTGAGCTAGCGGGAGCGCAAGAGACCCAGTACTTC,CASSELAGAQETQYF
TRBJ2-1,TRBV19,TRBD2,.,TGTGCCAGTAGTATCCCTAGCGGGGGCAATGAGCAGTTCTTC,CASSIPSGGNEQFF
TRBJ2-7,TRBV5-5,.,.,TGTGCCAGCAGCTTAGAAGTCGAGCAGTACTTC,CASSLEVEQYF